A single sample is the source of the 13 T cell receptor beta chains below, sequenced in a study of T cells in Graves' hyperthyroidism and ophthalmopathy. TCR beta CDR3 region amplification was performed from RNA transcripts. HTBI primers were employed in a first-round RT-PCR of the TCR CDR3. MiXCR, run by TCRdb on the multiplex PCR reads, gives a single entry per CDR3 protein. The sample lists roughly 61,000 distinct CDR3 sequences; about 53% were seen once. The sequenced sample was blood. The receptors come from a woman aged 55-70 years with Graves' ophthalmopathy.

With respect to this clonotype: With a much larger clone just one base away, this may be a read error. The chain recombines TRBV6-2 or TRBV6-3 with TRBJ1-2, with TRBD1 matching 9 bases. Germline CDR1 MNHEY, CDR2 SVGEGT. This CDR3 spans 19 amino acids. Trimming took 2 bases from V and 3 from J; bases not matched to a gene: 16. The CDR3 loop reads CASSYPPPGTGTRYYGYTF. DNA of the CDR3: TGTGCCAGCAGTTACCCCCCTCCTGGGACAGGGACTCGATACTATGGCTACACCTTC.

This clonotype occurred once. The V gene is TRBV15, the J gene TRBJ2-5, with D tentatively TRBD2 (5 bases). Germline V CDR1 and CDR2: LNHNV, YYDKDF (reference sequence). The CDR3 sequence is 15 residues long. V was clipped by 3 bases and J by 7 bases, with 18 bases between them. The CDR3 is CATSSQVREFGTQYF. In nucleotides, the CDR3 is TGTGCCACCAGCAGCCAAGTACGGGAATTTGGGACCCAGTACTTC.

The chain has TRBV12-3 or TRBV12-4 and TRBJ2-5; D gene unclear. The ends were cut back, 4 bases at V and 4 bases at J, with 16 bases in the middle. The CDR3 runs to 15 residues. The CDR3 here is CASSSSEDIRETQYF. CDR3 DNA sequence: TGTGCCAGCAGTTCCTCAGAGGATATTCGAGAGACCCAGTACTTC.

This chain connects TRBV4-3 to TRBJ2-3; maybe TRBD2 (8 bases). The CDR3 runs to 13 residues. Trimming cost V 4 bases and J 12 bases, with 17 bases left between them. The germline V gene encodes CDR1 LGHNA and CDR2 YSLEER. CDR3 protein: CASSPGTAGVQYF. The CDR3 DNA reads as TGCGCCAGCAGCCCAGGGACAGCGGGGGTACAGTATTTT.

About this clonotype itself: A junction boundary mismatches the germline segment, possibly from a read error. This sequence joins TRBV6-1 and TRBJ1-5; TRBD1 agrees at 10 bases. The V gene's germline CDR1 is MNHNS and CDR2 SASEGT. This CDR3 has 13 residues. In DNA form, the CDR3 reads TGTGCCAGCAGTCAAGGACAGGGGGATCCCCGGCATTTT. Its translation is CASSQGQGDPRHF.

The sample holds many counts of this clonotype. The V and J genes are TRBV20-1 and TRBJ2-3, with a tentative D call TRBD2 (5 bases). With 5 bases removed from V and 2 bases from J, the gap between germline ends came to 20 bases. Germline loops: CDR1 DFQATT, CDR2 SNEGSKA (reference sequence). CDR3 length: 16 amino acids. The CDR3 DNA reads as TGCAGTGCTTCCTCCCTCCGGAGGTTGGACACAGATACGCAGTATTTT. Residues: CSASSLRRLDTDTQYF.

This clonotype appeared once. Since the CDR3 does not end with the conserved phenylalanine or tryptophan, this likely comes from a read error. No DNA is shown, since the ends of the CDR3 on it are uncertain; the CDR3 is the one TCRdb lists. The chain links TRBV11-2 to TRBJ2-7; TRBD2 is the table's D call, not checked against the DNA. Termini included, the CDR3 measures 13 amino acids. Germline V lookup: CDR1 SGHAT, CDR2 FQNNGV. The CDR3 sequence is CASSFGGSYERYS.

The J gene is TRBJ1-6, the V gene TRBV7-3; D may be TRBD1 (5 bases). The CDR3 runs to 16 residues. Germline-derived CDR1 and CDR2 are SGHTA and FQGTGA. The V and J ends lost 5 bases and 10 bases respectively, with 21 bases between them. The CDR3 protein is CASSQSGGALGSPLHF. In DNA form, the CDR3 reads TGTGCCAGCAGCCAATCTGGCGGGGCGCTGGGATCACCCCTCCACTTT.

For this clonotype: One junction end disagrees with the germline gene, perhaps due to a read error. V usage is TRBV7-8 and J usage is TRBJ2-7; D remains unclear. In germline, CDR1 is SGHVS, CDR2 FQNEAQ. CDR3 length equals 12 residues. Here the CDR3 reads CASSLAGYEQNF. DNA for the CDR3: TGTGCCAGCAGCTTAGCGGGCTACGAGCAGAACTTC.

This clonotype was recorded at least ten times. A much more abundant neighbour one base away suggests this may be a read error. The V gene is TRBV7-9, the J gene TRBJ2-5; D gene uncertain. The V gene's germline CDR1 is SEHNR and CDR2 FQNEAQ (reference sequence). This CDR3 spans 13 amino acids. In DNA form, the CDR3 reads TGTGCCAGTAGCTGGGTCCAGCTTGAGACCCAGTACTTC. It translates to CASSWVQLETQYF.

The table lists this clonotype with many counts. The genes are TRBV7-3 and TRBJ2-5; a possible D gene is TRBD2 (6 bases). V was trimmed by 5 bases and J by 5 bases, leaving 15 bases between them. This CDR3 is built from 14 residues. CDR1 and CDR2 (germline): SGHTA, FQGTGA. CDR3 nucleotide sequence: TGTGCCAGCAGCCCCGGGACTGGAGAGGAGACCCAGTACTTC. Translation gives CASSPGTGEETQYF.

This clonotype was observed at least ten times. The genes are TRBV4-2 and TRBJ1-4, with D possibly being TRBD1 (5 bases). Trimming took 4 bases from V and 8 from J, leaving 23 bases between them. CDR3 size: 17 residues. Germline V lookup: CDR1 LGHNA, CDR2 YNFKEQ. The CDR3 DNA reads TGTGCCAGCAGCCCCGCAGGCCTAGGAGGGGCAGGGGAAAAACTGTTTTTT. Amino acid sequence: CASSPAGLGGAGEKLFF.

The rearrangement joins TRBV10-3 to TRBJ2-3, with 14 bases that match TRBD2. V lost 6 bases, J lost 4 bases, and 3 bases stayed unmatched. Germline V lookup: CDR1 ENHRY, CDR2 SYGVKD. This CDR3 spans 15 amino acids. The CDR3, as DNA: TGTGCCATCAGGACTAGCGGGGGGGCCTCAGATACGCAGTATTTT. It specifies CAIRTSGGASDTQYF.